These 32 T cell receptor beta chains share one sample of origin, sequenced in a study of response to subunit inactivated influenza vaccine. Using its own MiXCR run on the RT-PCR reads, TCRdb lists one record per CDR3 protein. The table has about 800,000 distinct CDR3 sequences, about 20% seen once. The specimen comprised PBMCs from blood, sampled 4 to 6 days after vaccination. Every receptor here comes from a middle-aged man who received an inactivated influenza vaccine.

This clonotype was seen only a few times. The chain employs TRBV6-1 and TRBJ2-1, with 8 bases aligning to TRBD2. The V segment lost 7 bases and the J segment 8 bases; nucleotides outside the gene matches: 10. The CDR3 consists of 14 residues. Germline V gene lookup returns CDR1 MNHNS and CDR2 SASEGT. The CDR3 region is CASNREGIVDEQFF. CDR3 DNA: TGTGCCAGCAACCGGGAGGGGATCGTCGATGAGCAGTTCTTC.

The chain couples TRBV19 to TRBJ2-3; 8 bases align to TRBD2. With 5 bases clipped from V and 2 bases from J, the junction kept 9 bases outside the gene matches. CDR1 and CDR2 from the germline V gene are LNHDA and SQIVND (reference sequence). The CDR3 is 16 amino acids. The CDR3 coding sequence is TGTGCCAGTAGTCATCAAGCGGGGGTAATCACAGATACGCAGTATTTT. Translated: CASSHQAGVITDTQYF.

There are a few counts of this clonotype. The chain combines TRBV28 with TRBJ2-5, with 9 bases fitting TRBD2. The CDR3 length is 17 residues. Germline values: CDR1 MDHEN, CDR2 SYDVKM. J was trimmed by 5 bases and V by 3 bases; bases with no gene match: 13. Here the CDR3 DNA reads TGTGCCAGCAGTTTGTTGCTAGCGGGGCCCTCTGAGGAGACCCAGTACTTC. Translating it yields CASSLLLAGPSEETQYF. The full variable domain, rest sourced from reference TRBV28 and TRBJ2-5, is DVKVTQSSRYLVKRTGEKVFLECVQDMDHENMFWYRQDPGLGLRLIYFSYDVKMKEKGDIPEGYSVSREKKERFSLILESASTNQTSMYLCASSLLLAGPSEETQYFGPGTRLLVL.

V is TRBV4-1 and J is TRBJ1-5; 7 nucleotides agree with TRBD1. V shed 0 bases and J 9 bases; nucleotides not matched to a gene: 14. This CDR3 contains 17 residues. Germline CDR1 is MGHRA and CDR2 is YSYEKL. The CDR3 DNA reads TGCGCCAGCAGCCAAGATAGGAGTAGGGGGCTCCGGAGGCCCCAGCATTTT. Protein: CASSQDRSRGLRRPQHF.

The gene calls are TRBV12-3 or TRBV12-4 and TRBJ2-1; no clear D gene. V dropped 3 bases and J dropped 6 bases, with 15 bases sitting between them. This CDR3 has 15 residues. In nucleotides, the CDR3 is TGTGCCAGCAGTTTTTTGGGGAAAGTCGGCAATGAGCAGTTCTTC. This sequence encodes CASSFLGKVGNEQFF.

The chain links TRBV5-6 to TRBJ2-5; either TRBD1 or TRBD2 may fit D (7 bases each). V was trimmed by 3 bases and J by 4 bases, leaving 16 bases between them. The germline V gene has CDR1 SGHDT and CDR2 YYEEEE. This CDR3 contains 15 residues. The CDR3 here is CASSYKQGRGETQYF. The CDR3 bases are TGTGCCAGCAGCTATAAACAGGGGAGGGGAGAGACCCAGTACTTC.

This clonotype has ten or more counts. Here the CDR3 reads CASSLRPPGAATDTQYF. CDR3 nucleotides: TGTGCCAGCAGCTTACGACCCCCGGGGGCGGCCACAGATACGCAGTATTTT. This sequence joins TRBV12-3 or TRBV12-4 and TRBJ2-3; D is possibly TRBD1 or TRBD2 (6 bases each). The CDR3 consists of 17 residues. The V and J ends lost 6 bases and 2 bases respectively, with 21 bases between them.

This clonotype was seen only a few times. This chain joins TRBV25-1 and TRBJ2-1; unclear D gene. Trimming took 0 bases from V and 6 from J, leaving 9 bases between them. Germline CDR1 and CDR2: MGHDK and SYGVNS. CDR3 size: 14 residues. This chain's CDR3 is CASSEYGRPNEQFF. Here the CDR3 DNA reads TGTGCCAGCAGTGAATATGGCCGGCCCAATGAGCAGTTCTTC. Looking up the rest from reference TRBV25-1 and TRBJ2-1 gives the full variable domain: EADIYQTPRYLVIGTGKKITLECSQTMGHDKMYWYQQDPGMELHLIHYSYGVNSTEKGDLSSESTVSRIRTEHFPLTLESARPSHTSQYLCASSEYGRPNEQFFGPGTRLTVL.

This clonotype was detected only a few times. The rearrangement uses TRBV28 and TRBJ2-1; 8 bases fit TRBD1. V trimming: 6 bases; J trimming: 3 bases; junction bases outside the gene matches: 7. The CDR3 is 15 residues long. CDR1 and CDR2 (germline): MDHEN, SYDVKM. The CDR3 nucleotides are TGTGCCAGCAGGTCCGGGACAGGAGGCTACAATGAGCAGTTCTTC. It encodes CASRSGTGGYNEQFF.

This clonotype was seen more than once but under ten times. V gene TRBV11-2 combines with J gene TRBJ2-6, with D perhaps TRBD2 (8 bases). From germline, CDR1 is SGHAT and CDR2 FQNNGV. The length of the CDR3 is 18 residues. Between the trimmed V and J ends, which lost 2 bases and 1 base, there was a span of 15 bases. For the CDR3, the DNA is TGTGCCAGCAGCTTAATAGCGGGACAGAAATCTGGGGCCAACGTCCTGACTTTC. Protein sequence: CASSLIAGQKSGANVLTF. The full variable domain, its missing parts supplied by reference TRBV11-2 and TRBJ2-6, is EAGVAQSPRYKIIEKRQSVAFWCNPISGHATLYWYQQILGQGPKLLIQFQNNGVVDDSQLPKDRFSAERLKGVDSTLKIQPAKLEDSAVYLCASSLIAGQKSGANVLTFGAGSRLTVL.

Comments on this clonotype: This may come from a read error, since a much larger clone is one base off. V and J are TRBV20-1 and TRBJ2-7; D might be TRBD1 (5 bases). The length of the CDR3 is 13 residues. Germline assignment: CDR1 DFQATT and CDR2 SNEGSKA (reference sequence). The CDR3 DNA reads TGCTGTGCAGAGACAGATCCGACCTACGAGCAGTACTTC. Amino acids: CCAETDPTYEQYF.

This sequence joins TRBV24-1 and TRBJ2-1; tentative D call: TRBD1 (6 bases). The germline V gene has CDR1 KGHDR and CDR2 SFDVKD. The CDR3 consists of 14 residues. Trimming removed 3 bases from V and 12 bases from J, with 17 bases in between. CDR3 residues: CATSDIGTPQGQFF. The CDR3 DNA reads TGTGCCACCAGTGATATTGGGACACCTCAAGGGCAGTTCTTC.

This clonotype has a handful of counts. The chain uses TRBV7-9 and TRBJ2-3, with 9 bases that match TRBD2. The CDR3 sequence is 17 residues long. V dropped 5 bases and J dropped 0; count of bases not matched to a gene: 9. Germline V gene data show CDR1 as SEHNR and CDR2 as FQNEAQ (reference sequence). In DNA, the CDR3 is TGTGCCAGCAGCAAGCCGGGACTAGCCCTAAGCACAGATACGCAGTATTTT. This encodes CASSKPGLALSTDTQYF.

This sequence joins TRBV27 and TRBJ1-1; D ambiguous. CDR1 and CDR2 from the germline V gene are MNHEY and SMNVEV (reference sequence). V was cut by 8 bases and J by 5 bases, with 21 bases left in between. This CDR3 has 15 residues. CDR3 sequence reads: CASHLTGRKGTEAFF. CDR3 sequence (DNA): TGTGCCAGCCACCTGACCGGGAGGAAGGGAACTGAAGCTTTCTTT.

As DNA, the CDR3 is TGCGCCAGCAGTGAGAGGGCGGGGGTTAGCACAGATACGCAGTATTTT. Its protein is CASSERAGVSTDTQYF. V and J are TRBV10-2 and TRBJ2-3, with 7 bases fitting TRBD2. J lost 0 bases, V lost 2 bases, and 5 bases had no gene match. CDR3 length: 16 residues. CDR1 and CDR2 (germline): WSHSY, SAAADI.

The rearrangement uses TRBV4-3 and TRBJ2-7; D remains unclear. The CDR3 sequence is 13 residues long. V was cut by 3 bases and J by 6 bases, with 12 bases left in between. The germline gives CDR1 LGHNA, CDR2 YSLEER. Here the CDR3 DNA reads TGCGCCAGCAGCCAGGATAAGGGTGGCGAGCAGTACTTC. This encodes CASSQDKGGEQYF.

This clonotype appeared a few times. The chain is built from TRBV15 and TRBJ2-3, with D tentatively TRBD1 (6 bases). The CDR3 runs 13 residues. V lost 4 bases and J lost 3, with 8 bases in between. CDR1 is LNHNV, CDR2 YYDKDF, per germline (reference sequence). The CDR3 region is CATSMGQTDTQYF. The CDR3 DNA sequence: TGTGCCACCAGCATGGGACAAACAGATACGCAGTATTTT. Combining the CDR3 with reference TRBV15 and TRBJ2-3 gives the whole variable domain DAMVIQNPRYQVTQFGKPVTLSCSQTLNHNVMYWYQQKSSQAPKLLFHYYDKDFNNEADTPDNFQSRRPNTSFCFLDIRSPGLGDTAMYLCATSMGQTDTQYFGPGTRLTVL.

The chain joins TRBV6-1 to TRBJ2-1, with 8 bases fitting TRBD2. Trimming cost V 5 bases and J 2 bases; bases outside gene matches: 8. The germline gives CDR1 MNHNS, CDR2 SASEGT. This CDR3 has 16 amino acids. The chain's CDR3 is CASSPLAGPPYNEQFF. The DNA of the CDR3 is TGTGCCAGCAGTCCCTTAGCGGGGCCTCCCTACAATGAGCAGTTCTTC.

This clonotype turned up a few times. The CDR3 protein is CASRSDSSNQPQHF. The CDR3 bases are TGTGCCAGCAGATCGGACAGTAGCAATCAGCCCCAGCATTTT. V usage is TRBV12-3 or TRBV12-4 and J usage is TRBJ1-5; a weak D match, TRBD1 (6 bases). V lost 6 bases to trimming and J lost 0 bases, with 9 bases between them. The CDR3 consists of 14 residues.

This clonotype occurred a few times. The rearrangement links TRBV7-2 to TRBJ2-7; D uncertain. This CDR3 contains 15 residues. In germline, CDR1 is SGHTA, CDR2 FQGNSA. V lost 3 bases, J lost 2 bases, and 14 bases lay in between. The CDR3 is CASSLSTTKTYEQYF. As DNA, the CDR3 is TGTGCCAGCAGCTTGAGCACAACTAAAACCTACGAGCAGTACTTC.

This clonotype was counted only a few times. The rearrangement joins TRBV5-1 to TRBJ2-7, with 7 bases matching TRBD2. CDR1 SGHRS and CDR2 YFSETQ come from the germline V gene. The CDR3 contains 15 residues. V lost 4 bases and J lost 0; bases outside the gene matches: 7. This chain's CDR3 is CASSPSPGGSYEQYF. In DNA, the CDR3 is TGCGCCAGCAGCCCCTCACCGGGGGGCTCCTACGAGCAGTACTTC.

This clonotype was observed many times. The chain combines TRBV20-1 with TRBJ2-5; no reliable D call. Germline V gives CDR1 DFQATT, CDR2 SNEGSKA (reference sequence). The CDR3 consists of 10 residues. Trimming took off 0 bases at V and 5 bases at J, with 1 base between the two ends. The CDR3 is CSARDETQYF. As DNA, the CDR3 is TGCAGTGCTAGAGACGAGACCCAGTACTTC.

The J gene is TRBJ2-5, the V gene TRBV10-3; 9 positions agree with TRBD2. The CDR3 extends over 14 amino acids. Unmatched junction bases numbered 7, after V lost 11 bases and J lost 0 bases. Germline V gene lookup returns CDR1 ENHRY and CDR2 SYGVKD. For the CDR3, the DNA is TGTGCCTCCCGAGTAGCGGGGGACCAAGAGACCCAGTACTTC. It yields the protein CASRVAGDQETQYF.

CDR3 in amino acids: CSAPTGRANSNQPQHF. For the CDR3, the DNA is TGCAGTGCACCGACAGGGCGTGCAAATAGCAATCAGCCCCAGCATTTT. The rearrangement links TRBV20-1 to TRBJ1-5; 7 bases align to TRBD1. In germline, CDR1 is DFQATT, CDR2 SNEGSKA (reference sequence). CDR3 length: 16 residues. J gave up 0 bases and V 6 bases, and 11 bases lay outside the gene matches.

This clonotype has just a few counts. The rearrangement uses TRBV20-1 and TRBJ2-7; 10 nucleotides line up with TRBD2. The CDR3 covers 14 residues. The germline CDR1 and CDR2 sequences are DFQATT and SNEGSKA (reference sequence). The V and J ends lost 6 bases and 0 bases, in that order; junction bases with no gene match: 5. As DNA, the CDR3 is TGCAGTGCCTCACTAGCGGGAAACTCCTACGAGCAGTACTTC. It encodes CSASLAGNSYEQYF.

CDR3 bases: TGTGCCAGCAGTCCGACAGGCCGACGGGTGGAAAACACTGAAGCTTTCTTT. This encodes CASSPTGRRVENTEAFF. The chain employs TRBV12-3 or TRBV12-4 and TRBJ1-1; perhaps TRBD1 as D (6 bases). The CDR3 consists of 17 residues. Trimming cost V 5 bases and J 2 bases, with 21 bases left between them.

The table lists this clonotype with many counts. This chain connects TRBV7-2 to TRBJ1-2; TRBD1 matches 12 bases. Germline V gene lookup returns CDR1 SGHTA and CDR2 FQGNSA. V shed 5 bases, J shed 8 bases, and the junction held 9 bases outside the gene matches. The CDR3 consists of 15 residues. The DNA of the CDR3 is TGTGCCAGCAGCCCTCAAACGGGACAGGGGGCGGGCTACACCTTC. Its translation is CASSPQTGQGAGYTF.

This chain links TRBV3-1 with TRBJ2-4; D gene uncertain. The germline V and J ends were trimmed by 4 bases and 2 bases, with 9 bases remaining between them. Germline CDR1 is LGHDT and CDR2 is YNNKEL (reference sequence). This CDR3 region has 14 residues. DNA of the CDR3: TGTGCCAGCAGCCTCCGACAATCCAAAAACATTCAGTACTTC. Translating gives CASSLRQSKNIQYF.

This clonotype was recorded many times. This rearrangement joins TRBV4-1 to TRBJ2-7; 13 nucleotides align to TRBD2. The germline V gene encodes CDR1 MGHRA and CDR2 YSYEKL. The CDR3 contains 16 residues. Written as DNA, the CDR3 is TGCTCAAATGGTGTCGATGGGACTAGCGGGAACTACGAGCAGTACTTC. This sequence encodes CSNGVDGTSGNYEQYF.

This clonotype was seen at least ten times. The chain links TRBV7-2 to TRBJ1-4; 10 bases are shared with TRBD1. From germline, CDR1 is SGHTA and CDR2 FQGNSA. The V segment lost 4 bases and the J segment 5 bases; nucleotides outside the gene matches: 1. CDR3 length equals 14 residues. The CDR3 loop is CASSWTGGNEKLFF. CDR3 bases: TGTGCCAGCAGCTGGACAGGGGGGAATGAAAAACTGTTTTTT.

This clonotype was seen a few times. The CDR3 sequence: CSVGYQNRGDGYTF. Here the CDR3 DNA reads TGCAGCGTGGGGTACCAAAACAGGGGCGATGGCTACACCTTC. The genes are TRBV29-1 and TRBJ1-2, with TRBD1 matching over 7 bases. CDR1 is SQVTM, CDR2 ANQGSEA, per germline. With V trimmed by 6 bases and J by 6 bases, 13 bases remained unmatched. This CDR3 has 14 amino acids.

This clonotype was seen ten or more times. The genes are TRBV4-1 and TRBJ1-5; D is uncertain. The CDR3 length is 13 residues. The V gene's germline CDR1 is MGHRA and CDR2 YSYEKL. The V end lost 1 base, the J end lost 6 bases, and 7 bases lay between the germline ends. The CDR3 region is CASSQVWVQPQHF. The CDR3 DNA is TGCGCCAGCAGCCAAGTATGGGTTCAGCCCCAGCATTTT.